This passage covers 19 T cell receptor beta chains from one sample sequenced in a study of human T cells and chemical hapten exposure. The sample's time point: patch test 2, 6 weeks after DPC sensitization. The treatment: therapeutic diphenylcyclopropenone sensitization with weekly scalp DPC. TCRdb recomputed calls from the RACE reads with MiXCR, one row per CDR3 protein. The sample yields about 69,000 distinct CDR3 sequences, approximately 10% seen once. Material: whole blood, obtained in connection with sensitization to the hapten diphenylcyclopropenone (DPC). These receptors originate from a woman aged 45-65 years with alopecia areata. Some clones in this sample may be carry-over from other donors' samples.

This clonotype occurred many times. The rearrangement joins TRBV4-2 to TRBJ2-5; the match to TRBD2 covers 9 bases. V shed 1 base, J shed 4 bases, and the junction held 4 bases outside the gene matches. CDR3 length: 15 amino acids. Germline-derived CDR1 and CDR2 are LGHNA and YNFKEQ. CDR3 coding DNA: TGTGCCAGCAGCCAAGGTGCGGGAGGGCCAGAGACCCAGTACTTC. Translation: CASSQGAGGPETQYF.

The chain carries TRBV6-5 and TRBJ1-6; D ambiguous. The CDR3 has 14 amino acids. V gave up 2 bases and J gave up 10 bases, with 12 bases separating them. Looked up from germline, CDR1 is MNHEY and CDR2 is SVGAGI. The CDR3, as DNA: TGTGCCAGCAGTTACGATCGGAGGCGGTCACCCCTCCACTTT. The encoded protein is CASSYDRRRSPLHF.

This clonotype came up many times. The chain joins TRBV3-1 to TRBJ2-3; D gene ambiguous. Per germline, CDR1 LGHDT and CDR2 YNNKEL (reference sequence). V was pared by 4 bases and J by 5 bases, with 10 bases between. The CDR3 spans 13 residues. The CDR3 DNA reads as TGTGCCAGCAGCCCCCAAACAAAAGATACGCAGTATTTT. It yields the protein CASSPQTKDTQYF.

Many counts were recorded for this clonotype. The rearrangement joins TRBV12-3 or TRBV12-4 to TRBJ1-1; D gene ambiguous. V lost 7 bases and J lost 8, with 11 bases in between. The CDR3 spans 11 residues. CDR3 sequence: CASKARVEAFF. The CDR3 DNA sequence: TGTGCCAGCAAGGCCCGGGTCGAAGCTTTCTTT.

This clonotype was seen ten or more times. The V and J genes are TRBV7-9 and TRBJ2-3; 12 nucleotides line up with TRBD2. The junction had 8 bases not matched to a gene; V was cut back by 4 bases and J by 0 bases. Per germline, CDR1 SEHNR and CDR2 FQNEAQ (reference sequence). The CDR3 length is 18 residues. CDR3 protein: CASSSLAGGPRSTDTQYF. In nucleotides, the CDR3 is TGTGCCAGCAGCTCACTAGCGGGAGGCCCTCGGAGCACAGATACGCAGTATTTT.

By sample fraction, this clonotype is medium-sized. CDR3 sequence reads: CSAREWTETQYF. The CDR3 DNA follows: TGCAGTGCTCGCGAGTGGACGGAGACCCAGTACTTC. This chain links TRBV20-1 with TRBJ2-5; D uncertain. Germline V gene sequence: CDR1 DFQATT, CDR2 SNEGSKA (reference sequence). The V end lost 5 bases, the J end lost 5 bases, and 12 bases lay between the germline ends. This CDR3 contains 12 residues.

CDR3 protein: CASSLGRDRAPDTQYF. CDR3 DNA sequence: TGCGCCAGCAGCTTGGGTCGGGACAGGGCCCCAGATACGCAGTATTTT. V is TRBV5-1 and J is TRBJ2-3; 9 bases are shared with TRBD1. CDR1 and CDR2 from the germline V gene are SGHRS and YFSETQ. The CDR3 sequence is 16 residues long. The V segment lost 0 bases and the J segment 4 bases; nucleotides outside the gene matches: 6.

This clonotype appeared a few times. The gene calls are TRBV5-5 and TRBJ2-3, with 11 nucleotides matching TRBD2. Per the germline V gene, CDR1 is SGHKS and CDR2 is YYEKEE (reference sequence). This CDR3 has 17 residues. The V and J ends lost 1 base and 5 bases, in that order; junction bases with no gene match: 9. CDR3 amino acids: CASSLKISGRAKDTQYF. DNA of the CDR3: TGTGCCAGCAGCTTGAAGATTAGCGGGAGGGCCAAAGATACGCAGTATTTT.

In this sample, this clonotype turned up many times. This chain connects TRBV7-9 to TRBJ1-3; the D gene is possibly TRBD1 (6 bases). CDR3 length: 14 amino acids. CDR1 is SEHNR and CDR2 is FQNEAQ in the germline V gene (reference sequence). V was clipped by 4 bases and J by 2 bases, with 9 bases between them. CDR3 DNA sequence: TGTGCCAGCAGCTCCAGACAGGCTGGAAACACCATATATTTT. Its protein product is CASSSRQAGNTIYF.

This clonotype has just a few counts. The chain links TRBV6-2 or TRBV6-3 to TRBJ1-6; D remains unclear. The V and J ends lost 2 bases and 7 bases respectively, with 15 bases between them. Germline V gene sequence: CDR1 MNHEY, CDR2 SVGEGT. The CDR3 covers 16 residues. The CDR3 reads CASSYPAGRTNSPLHF. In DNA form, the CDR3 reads TGTGCCAGCAGTTACCCCGCCGGCAGAACAAATTCACCCCTCCACTTT.

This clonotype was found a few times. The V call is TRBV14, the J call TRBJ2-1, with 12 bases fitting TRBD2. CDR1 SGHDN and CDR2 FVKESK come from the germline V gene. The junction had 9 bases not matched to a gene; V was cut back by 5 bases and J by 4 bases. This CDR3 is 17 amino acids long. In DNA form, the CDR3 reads TGTGCCAGCAGCTTACGAAGGACTAGCGGGATGTACAATGAGCAGTTCTTC. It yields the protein CASSLRRTSGMYNEQFF.

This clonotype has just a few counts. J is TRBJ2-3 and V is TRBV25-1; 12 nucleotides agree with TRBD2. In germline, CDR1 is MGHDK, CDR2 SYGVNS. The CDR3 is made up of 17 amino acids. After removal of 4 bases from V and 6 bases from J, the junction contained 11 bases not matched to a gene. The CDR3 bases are TGTGCCAGCAGTGGGGGACTAGCGGGTGCAGTAGCGGATACGCAGTATTTT. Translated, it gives CASSGGLAGAVADTQYF.

This CDR3 reads CAISSSGDVGYTF. CDR3 sequence (DNA): TGTGCCATCAGTTCCTCAGGGGATGTTGGCTACACCTTC. The chain couples TRBV10-3 to TRBJ1-2; D is perhaps TRBD1 (6 bases). Germline V gene data show CDR1 as ENHRY and CDR2 as SYGVKD. The V gene lost 5 bases and the J gene lost 7 bases, with 14 bases spanning the gap. The CDR3 length is 13 residues.

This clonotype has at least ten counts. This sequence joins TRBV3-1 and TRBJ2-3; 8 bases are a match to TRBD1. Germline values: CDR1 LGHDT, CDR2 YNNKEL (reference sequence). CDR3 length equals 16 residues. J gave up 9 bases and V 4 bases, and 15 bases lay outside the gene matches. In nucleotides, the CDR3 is TGTGCCAGCAGCCTGACGGGACTCCCTTGGACAGGGACGCAGTATTTT. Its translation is CASSLTGLPWTGTQYF.

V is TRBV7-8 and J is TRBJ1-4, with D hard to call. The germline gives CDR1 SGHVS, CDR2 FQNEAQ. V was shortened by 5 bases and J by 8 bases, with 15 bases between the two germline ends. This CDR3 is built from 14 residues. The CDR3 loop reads CASSPREGPEKLFF. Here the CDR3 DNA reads TGTGCCAGCAGCCCCCGAGAAGGGCCCGAAAAACTGTTTTTT.

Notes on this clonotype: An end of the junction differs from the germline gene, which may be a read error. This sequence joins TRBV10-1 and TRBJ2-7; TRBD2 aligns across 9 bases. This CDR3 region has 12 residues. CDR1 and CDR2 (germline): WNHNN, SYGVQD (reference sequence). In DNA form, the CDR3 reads TGCGCCAGCAGTCAAACCGGGACTAGCAGTCTCTTC. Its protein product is CASSQTGTSSLF.

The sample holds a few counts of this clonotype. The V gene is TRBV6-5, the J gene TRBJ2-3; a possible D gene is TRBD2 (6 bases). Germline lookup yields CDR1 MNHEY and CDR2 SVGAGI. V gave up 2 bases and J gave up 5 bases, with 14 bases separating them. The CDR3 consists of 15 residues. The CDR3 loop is CASSYDGKGGDTQYF. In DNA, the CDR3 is TGTGCCAGCAGTTACGATGGCAAGGGAGGAGATACGCAGTATTTT.

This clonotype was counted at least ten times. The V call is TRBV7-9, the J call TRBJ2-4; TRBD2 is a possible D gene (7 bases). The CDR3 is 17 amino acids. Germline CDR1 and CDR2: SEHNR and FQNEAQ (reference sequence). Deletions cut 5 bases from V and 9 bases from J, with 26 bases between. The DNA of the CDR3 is TGTGCCAGCAGCCTCCCAGGGGCGGGAGTCGTATCTAGCATTCAGTACTTC. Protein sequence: CASSLPGAGVVSSIQYF. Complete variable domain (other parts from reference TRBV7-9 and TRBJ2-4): DTGVSQNPRHKITKRGQNVTFRCDPISEHNRLYWYRQTLGQGPEFLTYFQNEAQLEKSRLLSDRFSAERPKGSFSTLEIQRTEQGDSAMYLCASSLPGAGVVSSIQYFGAGTRLSVL.

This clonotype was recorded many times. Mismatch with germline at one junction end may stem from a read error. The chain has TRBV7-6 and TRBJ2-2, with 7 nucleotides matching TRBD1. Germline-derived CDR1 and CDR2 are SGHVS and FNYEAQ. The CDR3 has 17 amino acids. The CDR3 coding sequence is TGTGCCAGCAGCCCAAGGACAGGCCGTATGAACGCCGGGGAGCTGTTTTTT. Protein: CASSPRTGRMNAGELFF.